This TCR beta chain was sequenced during a study of Tregs in tolerant kidney transplant recipients. Study conclusions and caveats: The most relevant donor-specific Treg TCRbeta repertoire apparently came from expansion with activated donor B cells.

Clones were read by immunoSEQ multiplex PCR, and TCRdb kept only the in-frame ones, dropping some. The table lists 75,000 to 85,000 clones, approximately 90% of them singletons. This CDR3 comprises 16 residues. In germline, CDR1 is SGDLS, CDR2 YYNGEE. Trimming took off 0 bases at V and 2 bases at J, with 14 bases between the two ends. This clone is a singleton in its sample. Its specificity is unknown. This chain connects TRBV9 to TRBJ2-5; D is unclear. The TCR sequence derives from a human donor who received a combined kidney and bone marrow transplant. This sample comprised Tregs from blood, obtained before the transplant. In nucleotides, the CDR3 is TGTGCCAGCAGCGTAGGGCCTAGTGTTCGGCAAGAGACCCAGTACTTC. Its protein is CASSVGPSVRQETQYF.